Presented here are 25 T cell receptor beta chains from one specimen sequenced in a study of shared clonotypes between healthy human individuals. Some clones are missing from TCRdb's copy, which holds only in-frame ones; the method was immunoSEQ multiplex PCR. The repertoire has 2 million to 2.5 million clones, about 92% of them found once; the top ten carry about 0.41%. The sample was naive CD4+ T cells from PBMCs. Sample subset: CD45RA+ positively selected. Source of these receptors: a man younger than 35 in good health. Some clones in this sample may be carry-over from other donors' samples.

The chain carries TRBV18 and TRBJ2-3; 9 bases agree with TRBD1. The CDR3 length is 15 residues. With V trimmed by 3 bases and J by 3 bases, 4 bases remained unmatched. Looked up from germline, CDR1 is KGHSH and CDR2 is LQKENI. The CDR3 bases are TGTGCCAGCTCACCGCGGACAGGGGCGACAGATACGCAGTATTTT. Residues: CASSPRTGATDTQYF.

This chain uses TRBV5-1 with TRBJ2-7; the match to TRBD2 covers 9 bases. This CDR3 spans 15 amino acids. Germline V gene sequence: CDR1 SGHRS, CDR2 YFSETQ. With V trimmed by 2 bases and J by 6 bases, 9 bases remained unmatched. CDR3 in DNA: TGCGCCAGCAGCTTACCCCCTAGCGGGAACTTCGAGCAGTACTTC. This sequence encodes CASSLPPSGNFEQYF.

The chain carries TRBV29-1 and TRBJ2-5; no definite D call. Germline V gene lookup returns CDR1 SQVTM and CDR2 ANQGSEA. V was trimmed by 5 bases and J by 5 bases, leaving 21 bases between them. CDR3 length equals 15 residues. CDR3 nucleotides: TGCAGCGTTCGGGCCCCGGCCGGGCCAAGGGAGACCCAGTACTTC. Translation: CSVRAPAGPRETQYF.

J is TRBJ2-7 and V is TRBV11-3; 8 bases map to TRBD2. With 4 bases clipped from V and 2 bases from J, the junction kept 1 base outside the gene matches. This CDR3 is 13 amino acids long. CDR1 SGHNT and CDR2 YENEEA come from the germline V gene. CDR3 sequence reads: CASSSGGPYEQYF. The CDR3 nucleotides are TGTGCCAGCAGCTCGGGAGGGCCCTACGAGCAGTACTTC. The entire variable domain, with the rest obtained from reference TRBV11-3 and TRBJ2-7, is as follows: EAGVVQSPRYKIIEKKQPVAFWCNPISGHNTLYWYLQNLGQGPELLIRYENEEAVDDSQLPKDRFSAERLKGVDSTLKIQPAELGDSAVYLCASSSGGPYEQYFGPGTRLTVT.

V gene TRBV5-1 combines with J gene TRBJ1-3; D perhaps matches TRBD1 (6 bases). This CDR3 contains 14 residues. V lost 4 bases to trimming and J lost 2 bases, with 10 bases between them. The germline V gene has CDR1 SGHRS and CDR2 YFSETQ. The CDR3, as DNA: TGCGCCAGCAGCGCGGACAGCGCTGGAAACACCATATATTTT. Residues: CASSADSAGNTIYF.

The rearrangement joins TRBV5-1 to TRBJ2-7; D is perhaps TRBD2 (6 bases). The germline V and J ends were trimmed by 1 base and 2 bases, with 19 bases remaining between them. In germline, CDR1 is SGHRS, CDR2 YFSETQ. CDR3 length: 17 residues. CDR3 amino acids: CASSLWGNGGRAYEQYF. CDR3 in DNA: TGCGCCAGCAGCTTGTGGGGGAACGGGGGACGGGCCTACGAGCAGTACTTC.

On this clone itself: Other nucleotide sequences from this sample produce the same CDR3. CDR3 sequence: CASSVGVDSGNTIYF. CDR3 DNA sequence: TGTGCCAGCAGCGTAGGGGTTGACTCTGGAAACACCATATATTTT. The V and J genes are TRBV9 and TRBJ1-3, with D unclear. CDR1 and CDR2 (germline): SGDLS, YYNGEE. CDR3 length: 15 residues. Between the trimmed V and J ends, which lost 0 bases and 0 bases, there was a span of 7 bases.

The J gene is TRBJ2-3, the V gene TRBV6-1, with 11 bases identical to TRBD2. Germline CDR1 and CDR2: MNHNS and SASEGT. Trimming took 6 bases from V and 4 from J; bases not matched to a gene: 6. This CDR3 is 15 amino acids long. The CDR3 protein is CASSGLAGGSDTQYF. The CDR3 DNA reads TGTGCCAGCAGCGGCCTAGCGGGAGGTTCAGATACGCAGTATTTT.

V usage is TRBV7-3 and J usage is TRBJ2-5, with 10 bases that match TRBD2. This CDR3 is 17 amino acids long. J lost 2 bases, V lost 2 bases, and 8 bases had no gene match. The germline gives CDR1 SGHTA, CDR2 FQGTGA. For the CDR3, the DNA is TGTGCCAGCAGCTTAGGAACAGCGGGGGGGTCTCAAGAGACCCAGTACTTC. Protein sequence: CASSLGTAGGSQETQYF.

This clone was seen a single time. The chain employs TRBV19 and TRBJ2-7; 10 bases agree with TRBD2. This CDR3 spans 13 amino acids. Germline V gene lookup returns CDR1 LNHDA and CDR2 SQIVND (reference sequence). After removal of 8 bases from V and 2 bases from J, the junction contained 3 bases not matched to a gene. CDR3 protein: CASRTSGTYEQYF. For the CDR3, the DNA is TGTGCCAGTCGCACTAGCGGGACCTACGAGCAGTACTTC.

CDR3 nucleotides: TGTGCCAGCAGTGACGGCGCGGGAGTGTTTGACGAGCAGTACTTC. It yields the protein CASSDGAGVFDEQYF. This chain links TRBV2 with TRBJ2-7; 7 bases agree with TRBD2. The CDR3 length is 15 residues. V dropped 3 bases and J dropped 5; count of bases not matched to a gene: 10. Looked up from germline, CDR1 is SNHLY and CDR2 is FYNNEI.

This clone came up a few times. The V call is TRBV28, the J call TRBJ2-3, with a weak D call TRBD2 (6 bases). Trimming stripped 5 bases from V and 0 bases from J, with 24 bases between. Germline loops: CDR1 MDHEN, CDR2 SYDVKM. The CDR3 has 19 amino acids. CDR3 sequence (DNA): TGTGCCAGCAGTGCGCAAGCCGGCCGCTGGGCGGGGAGCACAGATACGCAGTATTTT. Its protein product is CASSAQAGRWAGSTDTQYF.

The J gene is TRBJ2-7, the V gene TRBV6-5; a possible D gene is TRBD2 (5 bases). The ends were cut back, 0 bases at V and 2 bases at J, with 5 bases in the middle. The CDR3 consists of 13 residues. Germline V gene data show CDR1 as MNHEY and CDR2 as SVGAGI. The CDR3 is CASSYSGAYEQYF. Written as DNA, the CDR3 is TGTGCCAGCAGTTACTCGGGAGCCTACGAGCAGTACTTC.

The V gene is TRBV27, the J gene TRBJ2-7, with D unresolved. V lost 8 bases and J lost 5, with 13 bases in between. Germline V gene lookup returns CDR1 MNHEY and CDR2 SMNVEV (reference sequence). This CDR3 region has 12 residues. CDR3 loop: CASGNLPHEQYF. The CDR3 DNA reads TGTGCCAGCGGAAATCTCCCTCACGAGCAGTACTTC.

V is TRBV14 and J is TRBJ1-2; the D gene is possibly TRBD1 (5 bases). Germline CDR1 reads SGHDN; CDR2 reads FVKESK. Trimming removed 4 bases from V and 6 bases from J, with 18 bases in between. The CDR3 has 15 amino acids. CDR3 bases: TGTGCCAGCAGCCCTCTAGGTGACAGAACGAATGGCTACACCTTC. Its protein is CASSPLGDRTNGYTF.

The chain couples TRBV2 to TRBJ1-3, with D unclear. Germline assignment: CDR1 SNHLY and CDR2 FYNNEI. Trimming stripped 5 bases from V and 4 bases from J, with 9 bases between. This CDR3 is 13 amino acids long. The CDR3 nucleotides are TGTGCCAGCAGTCCTGGACGAGGAAACACCATATATTTT. Protein sequence: CASSPGRGNTIYF.

The chain combines TRBV14 with TRBJ1-2; tentatively, D is TRBD1 (5 bases). Trimming shortened V by 4 bases and J by 7 bases, and 22 bases separated the two germline ends. The V gene's germline CDR1 is SGHDN and CDR2 FVKESK. This CDR3 is 16 amino acids long. CDR3 region: CASSPYSRTPHFGYTF. Here the CDR3 DNA reads TGTGCCAGCAGCCCCTATAGTCGGACACCACACTTTGGCTACACCTTC.

The chain has TRBV15 and TRBJ1-3, with a possible D match to TRBD1 (5 bases). The germline V and J ends were trimmed by 6 bases and 2 bases, with 8 bases remaining between them. The CDR3 totals 13 residues. The germline V gene encodes CDR1 LNHNV and CDR2 YYDKDF (reference sequence). DNA for the CDR3: TGTGCCACCAGTTGGGGGGCTGGAAACACCATATATTTT. This encodes CATSWGAGNTIYF.

Details on this clone: The sample has other DNA sequences that encode this CDR3 too. The CDR3 coding sequence is TGTGCCAGCCGTGCCGGCGGGGAGACCCAGTACTTC. This translates into CASRAGGETQYF. V gene TRBV27 combines with J gene TRBJ2-5; maybe TRBD2 (5 bases). V was shortened by 8 bases and J by 5 bases, with 12 bases between the two germline ends. The CDR3 runs to 12 residues. Germline assignment: CDR1 MNHEY and CDR2 SMNVEV (reference sequence).

V usage is TRBV18 and J usage is TRBJ2-1; 13 bases match TRBD2. V shed 5 bases, J shed 4 bases, and the junction held 2 bases outside the gene matches. CDR1 is KGHSH and CDR2 is LQKENI in the germline V gene. The CDR3 is made up of 15 amino acids. CDR3 in amino acids: CASSGTSGKYNEQFF. The CDR3 DNA follows: TGTGCCAGCTCAGGGACTAGCGGGAAATACAATGAGCAGTTCTTC.

The V and J genes are TRBV13 and TRBJ2-3, with 10 bases fitting TRBD2. The CDR3 runs 18 residues. The V and J ends lost 0 bases and 2 bases, in that order; junction bases with no gene match: 8. Germline loops: CDR1 PRHDT, CDR2 FYEKMQ (reference sequence). Written as DNA, the CDR3 is TGTGCCAGCAGCTTAGGCGCTAGCGGGAGACCAGCCACAGATACGCAGTATTTT. It encodes CASSLGASGRPATDTQYF.

V is TRBV5-4 and J is TRBJ2-1, with TRBD1 matching over 12 bases. V trimming: 3 bases; J trimming: 1 base; junction bases outside the gene matches: 8. The CDR3 is made up of 18 amino acids. Germline assignment: CDR1 SGHNT and CDR2 YYREEE (reference sequence). The CDR3 reads CASSSGQGAGGSYNEQFF. CDR3 DNA: TGTGCCAGCAGCTCGGGACAGGGGGCTGGAGGTTCCTACAATGAGCAGTTCTTC.

This chain links TRBV5-1 with TRBJ2-1, with D possibly being TRBD1 (6 bases). Germline lookup yields CDR1 SGHRS and CDR2 YFSETQ. The germline V and J ends were trimmed by 4 bases and 15 bases, with 29 bases remaining between them. This CDR3 has 16 residues. The CDR3 here is CASSPHMGLGASFWFF. Written as DNA, the CDR3 is TGCGCCAGCAGCCCCCATATGGGGTTGGGGGCTAGTTTTTGGTTCTTC.

The CDR3: CASSLGLLGGTEAFF. CDR3 bases: TGCGCCAGCAGCTTGGGACTCCTCGGAGGCACTGAAGCTTTCTTT. V is TRBV5-1 and J is TRBJ1-1; D call uncertain. This CDR3 contains 15 residues. Trimming removed 0 bases from V and 4 bases from J, with 13 bases in between. Per the germline V gene, CDR1 is SGHRS and CDR2 is YFSETQ. Together with reference TRBV5-1 and TRBJ1-1, the CDR3 gives the full variable domain: KAGVTQTPRYLIKTRGQQVTLSCSPISGHRSVSWYQQTPGQGLQFLFEYFSETQRNKGNFPGRFSGRQFSNSRSEMNVSTLELGDSALYLCASSLGLLGGTEAFFGQGTRLTVV.

The sample holds one count of this clone. The rearrangement links TRBV4-2 to TRBJ2-7; TRBD1 or TRBD2 may be the D gene (5 bases each). Per germline, CDR1 LGHNA and CDR2 YNFKEQ. V was cut by 3 bases and J by 6 bases, with 15 bases left in between. CDR3 length: 14 residues. CDR3 protein: CASSHPDGTGEQYF. CDR3 DNA: TGTGCCAGCAGCCACCCGGACGGGACCGGCGAGCAGTACTTC.